The clone carrying this TCR beta chain was recorded at least ten times. Its antigen is still unknown. One entry per CDR3 protein, called by TCRdb with MiXCR from the reads. The sample holds approximately 550,000 distinct CDR3 sequences, more than 15% seen once. The record originates from a study of T cell repertoires in cytomegalovirus infection. Study as a whole: In public TCR beta signatures, there were indications of both CMV infection and matching HLA type. Overall study findings and caveats: HLA-C-restricted CMV-specific TCR beta clonotypes prevailed in the ex vivo response.

The sequenced material came from CD8+ T cells from PBMCs. The clonotype comes from a human donor in good health (CMV status not recorded). Some clones in this sample may be carry-over from other donors' samples.

CDR3 region: CASSLEEPIQYF. As DNA, the CDR3 is TGTGCCAGCAGCTTAGAGGAACCCATACAGTACTTC. V usage is TRBV7-9 and J usage is TRBJ2-7; no clear D. Germline V gene data show CDR1 as SEHNR and CDR2 as FQNEAQ (reference sequence). CDR3 length: 12 residues. Deletions cut 1 base from V and 10 bases from J, with 11 bases between.